This T cell receptor (beta chain) was identified in a study of T cell changes during pregnancy in multiple sclerosis. Repertoires were generated with immunoSEQ multiplex PCR, while TCRdb's copy carries only in-frame clones and drops some. This table holds some 85,000 clones, roughly 96% found once. V dropped 5 bases and J dropped 5 bases, with 13 bases sitting between them. Germline CDR1 and CDR2: SGHDT and YYEEEE. The CDR3 length is 13 residues. The chain carries TRBV5-6 and TRBJ1-2; TRBD1 is a possible D gene (6 bases). The TCR was taken from a female donor with multiple sclerosis, enrolled in a pregnancy study. Sequenced material: peripheral blood, taken in the second trimester of pregnancy. CDR3 loop: CASSLQGTYGYTF. The CDR3 DNA reads as TGTGCCAGCAGTCTGCAGGGGACGTATGGCTACACCTTC.